The 24 T cell receptor beta chains presented below share a single source sample, sequenced in a study of identical twins. One entry per CDR3 protein results from TCRdb running MiXCR on the 5' RACE reads. The sample holds about 490,000 distinct CDR3 sequences; about 15% are singletons and the top ten take 0.44%. The sample also formed part of further work on yellow fever vaccine responses in identical twins.

Material for sequencing was CD4+ T cells sorted from blood. These receptors were taken from a woman between 18 and 29 years old in good health.

The chain carries TRBV5-1 and TRBJ2-7, with TRBD2 identical over 9 bases. The CDR3 spans 16 residues. The junction had 11 bases not matched to a gene; V was cut back by 0 bases and J by 7 bases. Germline-derived CDR1 and CDR2 are SGHRS and YFSETQ. CDR3 residues: CASSLGGLSGSGEQYF. In DNA, the CDR3 is TGCGCCAGCAGCTTGGGAGGACTTAGCGGGAGTGGGGAGCAGTACTTC.

The gene calls are TRBV6-2 or TRBV6-3 and TRBJ2-7; 9 bases align to TRBD1. CDR3 length: 14 amino acids. Trimming took 5 bases from V and 3 from J; bases not matched to a gene: 5. Germline CDR1 is MNHEY and CDR2 is SVGEGT. As DNA, the CDR3 is TGTGCCAGCAGTGAGGACAGGGGAAACTACGAGCAGTACTTC. Its protein is CASSEDRGNYEQYF.

Only a few counts were recorded for this clonotype. The CDR3 spells CSASFFGAGASTDTQYF. The CDR3, as DNA: TGCAGTGCTAGTTTTTTCGGCGCGGGAGCCAGCACAGATACGCAGTATTTT. The chain carries TRBV20-1 and TRBJ2-3; 7 bases agree with TRBD2. Germline V CDR1 and CDR2: DFQATT, SNEGSKA (reference sequence). V lost 3 bases and J lost 0; bases outside the gene matches: 12. The CDR3 spans 17 residues.

The chain is built from TRBV7-9 and TRBJ1-1; D ambiguous. The CDR3 is 10 amino acids. Germline CDR1 and CDR2: SEHNR and FQNEAQ (reference sequence). The germline V and J ends were trimmed by 5 bases and 7 bases, with 5 bases remaining between them. CDR3 residues: CASSHYEAFF. In DNA form, the CDR3 reads TGTGCCAGCAGCCACTATGAAGCTTTCTTT.

This clonotype was detected only a few times. This chain joins TRBV5-1 and TRBJ2-3; tentatively, D is TRBD1 (6 bases). V was clipped by 3 bases and J by 0 bases, with 14 bases between them. The CDR3 extends over 16 amino acids. Germline V gene data show CDR1 as SGHRS and CDR2 as YFSETQ. The CDR3: CASSSRDTYSTDTQYF. The DNA for the CDR3 is TGCGCCAGCAGCTCCCGGGACACGTATAGCACAGATACGCAGTATTTT.

This clonotype was counted between two and nine times. This chain uses TRBV28 with TRBJ2-1; TRBD1 agrees at 9 bases. CDR1 and CDR2 from the germline V gene are MDHEN and SYDVKM. With 7 bases clipped from V and 10 bases from J, the junction kept 8 bases outside the gene matches. The CDR3 covers 13 residues. The chain's CDR3 is CASITPTGGEQFF. In DNA, the CDR3 is TGTGCCAGCATCACCCCCACAGGGGGCGAGCAGTTCTTC.

Many counts were recorded for this clonotype. Written as DNA, the CDR3 is TGCGCCAGCAGCTTGGATAGCGCGAGCACAGATACGCAGTATTTT. It specifies CASSLDSASTDTQYF. The chain employs TRBV5-1 and TRBJ2-3; D possibly corresponds to TRBD2 (5 bases). The CDR3 extends over 15 amino acids. Germline loops: CDR1 SGHRS, CDR2 YFSETQ. V lost 0 bases, J lost 0 bases, and 8 bases lay in between.

The rearrangement uses TRBV12-3 or TRBV12-4 and TRBJ2-1; tentatively, D is TRBD1 (5 bases). Between the trimmed V and J ends, which lost 3 bases and 6 bases, there was a span of 9 bases. The CDR3 is 13 residues long. CDR3: CASSLWGGNEQFF. CDR3 nucleotides: TGTGCCAGCAGTTTGTGGGGCGGCAATGAGCAGTTCTTC.

The rearrangement links TRBV7-8 to TRBJ2-7; D unresolved. The germline V gene has CDR1 SGHVS and CDR2 FQNEAQ. The CDR3 runs 13 residues. V lost 1 base and J lost 6, with 10 bases in between. In DNA, the CDR3 is TGTGCCAGCAGCTTAGAATTAAATAGCGAGCAGTACTTC. It specifies CASSLELNSEQYF.

In its sample, this clonotype was seen a few times. This sequence joins TRBV2 and TRBJ2-3, with D possibly TRBD2 on 6 matching bases. Per the germline V gene, CDR1 is SNHLY and CDR2 is FYNNEI. Between the trimmed V and J ends, which lost 6 bases and 4 bases, there was a span of 11 bases. The CDR3 sequence is 13 residues long. CDR3 amino acids: CASSRGFADTQYF. Here the CDR3 DNA reads TGTGCCAGCAGCCGGGGGTTCGCAGATACGCAGTATTTT.

CDR3 residues: CASSHTSGRAGETQYF. CDR3 nucleotides: TGTGCCAGCAGCCACACTAGCGGGAGGGCCGGAGAGACCCAGTACTTC. The rearrangement links TRBV7-3 to TRBJ2-5; 13 bases fit TRBD2. Germline V gene lookup returns CDR1 SGHTA and CDR2 FQGTGA. J was trimmed by 4 bases and V by 5 bases; bases with no gene match: 7. The CDR3 runs 16 residues.

This clonotype has a handful of counts. J is TRBJ2-1 and V is TRBV7-9; TRBD2 matches at 13 bases. The CDR3 is 15 amino acids. CDR1 is SEHNR and CDR2 is FQNEAQ in the germline V gene (reference sequence). With 1 base clipped from V and 16 bases from J, the junction kept 10 bases outside the gene matches. The CDR3 nucleotides read TGTGCCAGCAGCTTAGATGGACTAGCGGGGGTGGACTACTTCTTC. Its protein is CASSLDGLAGVDYFF.

This clonotype was seen a few times. The V and J genes are TRBV20-1 and TRBJ1-5; possibly TRBD1 for D (6 bases). This CDR3 region has 13 residues. Germline CDR1 DFQATT, CDR2 SNEGSKA (reference sequence). Trimming removed 5 bases from V and 1 base from J, with 9 bases in between. The CDR3 loop is CSAWDTSNQPQHF. DNA for the CDR3: TGCAGTGCTTGGGACACCAGCAATCAGCCCCAGCATTTT.

The chain recombines TRBV19 with TRBJ2-3; TRBD1 matches 10 bases. The V gene's germline CDR1 is LNHDA and CDR2 SQIVND (reference sequence). This CDR3 comprises 16 residues. J lost 2 bases, V lost 7 bases, and 9 bases had no gene match. The CDR3 loop reads CASTLRTGGPTDTQYF. The CDR3 DNA is TGTGCCAGTACCCTAAGGACAGGGGGTCCCACAGATACGCAGTATTTT.

In the case of this clonotype: This may stem from a read error, because a much larger clone lies one nucleotide away. Since the CDR3 does not end with the conserved phenylalanine or tryptophan, this likely comes from a read error. The V call is TRBV7-9, the J call TRBJ2-7, with D perhaps matching TRBD2 (5 bases). V was pared by 5 bases and J by 1 base, with 12 bases between. CDR3 size: 14 residues. Germline values: CDR1 SEHNR, CDR2 FQNEAQ (reference sequence). CDR3 protein: CASSPRERSYEQYY. The CDR3 DNA reads TGTGCCAGCAGCCCGAGGGAGCGATCCTACGAGCAGTACTAC.

The chain is built from TRBV10-2 and TRBJ2-3; 7 nucleotides line up with TRBD2. V gave up 6 bases and J gave up 4 bases; unmatched junction bases: 7. The germline CDR1 and CDR2 sequences are WSHSY and SAAADI. The length of the CDR3 is 14 residues. The CDR3 region has the DNA TGCGCCAGCAGCCCCGCTAGCGGAGCAGATACGCAGTATTTT. Its protein product is CASSPASGADTQYF.

This clonotype appeared a few times. V is TRBV24-1 and J is TRBJ1-1; maybe TRBD1 (6 bases). The CDR3 has 13 amino acids. From germline, CDR1 is KGHDR and CDR2 SFDVKD. V gave up 3 bases and J gave up 5 bases, with 9 bases separating them. DNA for the CDR3: TGTGCCACCAGTGATACAGGGAGAACTGAAGCTTTCTTT. Its translation is CATSDTGRTEAFF.

This clonotype was detected only a few times. The chain links TRBV5-1 to TRBJ2-4; D may be TRBD1 or TRBD2 (5 bases each). With 0 bases removed from V and 7 bases from J, the gap between germline ends came to 11 bases. CDR3 length: 14 amino acids. Looked up from germline, CDR1 is SGHRS and CDR2 is YFSETQ. CDR3 sequence (DNA): TGCGCCAGCAGCTTGGAGGGCAGGGAGAACATTCAGTACTTC. The encoded protein is CASSLEGRENIQYF.

The V gene is TRBV27, the J gene TRBJ1-6; D possibly corresponds to TRBD1 (6 bases). The length of the CDR3 is 17 residues. In germline, CDR1 is MNHEY, CDR2 SMNVEV (reference sequence). Trimming took off 3 bases at V and 7 bases at J, with 19 bases between the two ends. The DNA of the CDR3 is TGTGCCAGCAGTTTCGGACGAGGGGGACGGTGGAATTCACCCCTCCACTTT. Amino acids: CASSFGRGGRWNSPLHF.

This clonotype turned up a few times. This chain connects TRBV20-1 to TRBJ2-7; D call uncertain. Germline CDR1 and CDR2: DFQATT and SNEGSKA (reference sequence). Trimming shortened V by 1 base and J by 2 bases, and 6 bases separated the two germline ends. This CDR3 is 12 amino acids long. The chain's CDR3 is CSARARTYEQYF. CDR3 in DNA: TGCAGTGCTAGAGCCCGGACCTACGAGCAGTACTTC.

A few counts support this clonotype. DNA for the CDR3: TGTGCCAGCAGCTTGGCCGGTTTTCGGGCCGGGGAGCTGTTTTTT. Translated, it gives CASSLAGFRAGELFF. This chain connects TRBV5-6 to TRBJ2-2; D call uncertain. Germline V gene sequence: CDR1 SGHDT, CDR2 YYEEEE. V was clipped by 0 bases and J by 6 bases, with 12 bases between them. The CDR3 consists of 15 residues. The full variable domain, with the rest looked up from reference TRBV5-6 and TRBJ2-2, is DAGVTQSPTHLIKTRGQQVTLRCSPKSGHDTVSWYQQALGQGPQFIFQYYEEEERQRGNFPDRFSGHQFPNYSSELNVNALLLGDSALYLCASSLAGFRAGELFFGEGSRLTVL.

This clonotype has more than one count but fewer than ten. The chain links TRBV29-1 to TRBJ2-1; D remains ambiguous. V lost 2 bases and J lost 0, with 8 bases in between. Germline V gene lookup returns CDR1 SQVTM and CDR2 ANQGSEA. The CDR3 is made up of 14 amino acids. In DNA form, the CDR3 reads TGCAGCGTTGAACTACTAAGCTCCTACAATGAGCAGTTCTTC. Translated: CSVELLSSYNEQFF.

This clonotype was picked up a small number of times. The CDR3 loop is CASSLRAVTSANTGELFF. CDR3 in DNA: TGTGCCAGCAGTTTAAGGGCTGTAACGTCCGCGAACACCGGGGAGCTGTTTTTT. The V gene is TRBV27, the J gene TRBJ2-2; D is undetermined. Germline CDR1 and CDR2: MNHEY and SMNVEV (reference sequence). The CDR3 consists of 18 residues. The ends were cut back, 2 bases at V and 0 bases at J, with 16 bases in the middle.

The chain has TRBV20-1 and TRBJ2-1, with TRBD2 identical over 7 bases. Per the germline V gene, CDR1 is DFQATT and CDR2 is SNEGSKA (reference sequence). J lost 0 bases, V lost 5 bases, and 7 bases had no gene match. The CDR3 is 15 residues long. The CDR3 spells CSAATSASSYNEQFF. CDR3 coding DNA: TGCAGTGCTGCAACTAGCGCCAGCTCCTACAATGAGCAGTTCTTC.